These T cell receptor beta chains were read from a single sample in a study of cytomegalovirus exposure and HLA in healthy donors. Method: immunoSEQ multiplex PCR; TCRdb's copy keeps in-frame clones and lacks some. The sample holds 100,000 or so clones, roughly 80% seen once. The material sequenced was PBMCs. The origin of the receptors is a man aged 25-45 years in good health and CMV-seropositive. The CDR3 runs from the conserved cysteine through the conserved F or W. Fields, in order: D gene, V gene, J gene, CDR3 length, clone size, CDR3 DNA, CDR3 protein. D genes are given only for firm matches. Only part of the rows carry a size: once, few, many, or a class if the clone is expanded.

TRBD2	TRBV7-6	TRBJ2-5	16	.	TGTGCCAGCAGCTTAGGCGGGACTAGCGGGTCAGAGACCCAGTACTTC	CASSLGGTSGSETQYF
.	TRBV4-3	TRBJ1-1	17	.	TGCGCCAGCAGCCAAGGGGTCAATACAGGAGAGAACACTGAAGCTTTCTTT	CASSQGVNTGENTEAFF
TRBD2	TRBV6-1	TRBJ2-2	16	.	TGTGCCAGCAGTGTATCTAGCGGGGGGAATGCCGGGGAGCTGTTTTTT	CASSVSSGGNAGELFF
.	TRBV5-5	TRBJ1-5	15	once	TGTGCCAGCAGCCTAGGTTGGGGAGGCAATCAGCCCCAGCATTTT	CASSLGWGGNQPQHF
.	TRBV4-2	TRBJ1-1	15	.	TGTGCCAGCAGCCAAGAGGCCATAAAGAGGGCTGAAGCTTTCTTT	CASSQEAIKRAEAFF
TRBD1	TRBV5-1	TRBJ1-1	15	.	TGCGCCAGCAGCTTCGGGACAGGGTCGGACACTGAAGCTTTCTTT	CASSFGTGSDTEAFF
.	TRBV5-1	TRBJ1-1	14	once	TGCGCCAGCAGCTTAGGGCAGGGCTTTGACGAAGCTTTCTTT	CASSLGQGFDEAFF
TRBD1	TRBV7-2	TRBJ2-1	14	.	TGTGCCAGCACCCAACCGACAGGGAAGAGTGAGCAGTTCTTC	CASTQPTGKSEQFF
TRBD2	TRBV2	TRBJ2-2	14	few	TGTGCCATCCCCCTAGCGGGGGAAACCGGGGAGCTGTTTTTT	CAIPLAGETGELFF
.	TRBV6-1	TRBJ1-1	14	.	TGTGCCAGCAGTGACAGGGGCGAATACACTGAAGCTTTCTTT	CASSDRGEYTEAFF
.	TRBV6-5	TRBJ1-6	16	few	TGTGCCAGCAGTTTCGCGCCGACAGGACCAAATTCACCCCTCCACTTT	CASSFAPTGPNSPLHF
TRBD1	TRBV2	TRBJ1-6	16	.	TGTGCCAGCAGTGAGGACAGGGACAGGGCCTATTCACCCCTCCACTTT	CASSEDRDRAYSPLHF
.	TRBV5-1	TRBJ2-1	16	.	TGCGCCAGCAGCCCGACCCTGGGGGGTGGGTACAATGAGCAGTTCTTC	CASSPTLGGGYNEQFF
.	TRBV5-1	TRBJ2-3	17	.	TGCGCCAGCAGCTTGGTGACGGGGGACAGAGGAACAGATACGCAGTATTTT	CASSLVTGDRGTDTQYF
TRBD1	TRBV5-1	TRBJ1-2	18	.	TGCGCCAGCAGCGTAGAACCGGGACAGTTGAAGGCTTACTATGGCTACACCTTC	CASSVEPGQLKAYYGYTF
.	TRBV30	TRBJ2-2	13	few	TGTGCCTGGAGTCCCAGGGGTTACGGGGAGCTGTTTTTT	CAWSPRGYGELFF
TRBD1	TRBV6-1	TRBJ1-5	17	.	TGTGCCAGCAGTGAAGGGCTCCACAGGGGGCTCTTTCAGCCCCAGCATTTT	CASSEGLHRGLFQPQHF
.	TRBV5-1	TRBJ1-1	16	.	TGCGCCAGCAGCTTGGACCACAGCAGCCTGAACACTGAAGCTTTCTTT	CASSLDHSSLNTEAFF
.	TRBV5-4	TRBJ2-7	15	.	TGTGCCAGCAGCCCCGAAAGGGACTCAACCTACGAGCAGTACTTC	CASSPERDSTYEQYF
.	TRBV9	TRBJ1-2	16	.	TGTGCCAGCAGCGTAGCTAGGGGGTATGGGCAGAATCGCTACACCTTC	CASSVARGYGQNRYTF
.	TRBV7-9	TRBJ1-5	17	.	TGTGCCAGCAGCCGGGCCCGAGGGGGATTTAGCAATCAGCCCCAGCATTTT	CASSRARGGFSNQPQHF
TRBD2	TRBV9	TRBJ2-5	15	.	TGTGCCAGCAGCGAAGTAGCGGGAGGCCGGGAGACCCAGTACTTC	CASSEVAGGRETQYF
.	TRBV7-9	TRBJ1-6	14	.	TGTGCCAGCAGCTTGCCGGGAAGTAATTCACCCCTCCACTTT	CASSLPGSNSPLHF
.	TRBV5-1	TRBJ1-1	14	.	TGCGCCAGCAGGTCGGGCAGGGGAGACACTGAAGCTTTCTTT	CASRSGRGDTEAFF
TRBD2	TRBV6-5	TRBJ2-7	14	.	TGTGCCAGCGGGGGGAGGGCTAACCCCTACGAGCAGTACTTC	CASGGRANPYEQYF
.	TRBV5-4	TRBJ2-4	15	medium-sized	TGTGCCAGCAGCGGGGAGCCGGGTCGAGAAAACATTCAGTACTTC	CASSGEPGRENIQYF
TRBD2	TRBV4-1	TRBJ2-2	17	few	TGCGCCAGCAGCCAAGATAGCGGGGGAACGAACACCGGGGAGCTGTTTTTT	CASSQDSGGTNTGELFF
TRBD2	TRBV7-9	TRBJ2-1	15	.	TGTGCCAGCAGCTCACGTAGCGGGGGAAGCGATGAGCAGTTCTTC	CASSSRSGGSDEQFF
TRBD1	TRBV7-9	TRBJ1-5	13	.	TGTGCCAGCAGCGAGACAGGGAATCAGCCCCAGCATTTT	CASSETGNQPQHF
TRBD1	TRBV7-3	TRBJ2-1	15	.	TGTGCCAGCAGCTTAGGACAGGGCTACTACAATGAGCAGTTCTTC	CASSLGQGYYNEQFF
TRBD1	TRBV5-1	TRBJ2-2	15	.	TGCGCCAGCAGCGGGGGGACAGGGGACACCGGGGAGCTGTTTTTT	CASSGGTGDTGELFF
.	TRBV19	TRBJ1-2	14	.	TGTGCCAGTCGATTTAGCGGGGCGCCGGGCGGCTACACCTTC	CASRFSGAPGGYTF
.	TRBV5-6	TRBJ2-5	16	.	TGTGCCAGCAGCTCGGGGGTGGCCTCGAGACTTGAGACCCAGTACTTC	CASSSGVASRLETQYF
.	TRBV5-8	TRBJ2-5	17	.	TGTGCCAGCAGCTTGGCGGTTGGAGCGGGCTTCCAAGAGACCCAGTACTTC	CASSLAVGAGFQETQYF
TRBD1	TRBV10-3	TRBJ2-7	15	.	TGTGCCATCAGTGAAGCAGGGGGAAATTGGTACGAGCAGTACTTC	CAISEAGGNWYEQYF
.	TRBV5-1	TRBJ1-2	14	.	TGCGCCAGCAGTCGAACAGAGTTGAGCTATGGCTACACCTTC	CASSRTELSYGYTF